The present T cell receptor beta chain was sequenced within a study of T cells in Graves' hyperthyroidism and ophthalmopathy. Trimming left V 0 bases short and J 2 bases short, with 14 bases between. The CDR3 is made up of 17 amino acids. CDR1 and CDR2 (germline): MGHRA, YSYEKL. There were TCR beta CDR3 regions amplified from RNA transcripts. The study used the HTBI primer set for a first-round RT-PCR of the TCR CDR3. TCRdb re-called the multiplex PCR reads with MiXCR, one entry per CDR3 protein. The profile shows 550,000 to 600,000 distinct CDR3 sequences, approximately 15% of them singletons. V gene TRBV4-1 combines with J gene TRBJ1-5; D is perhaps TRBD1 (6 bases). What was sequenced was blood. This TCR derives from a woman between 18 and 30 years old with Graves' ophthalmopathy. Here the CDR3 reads CASSQEINRVGNQPQHF. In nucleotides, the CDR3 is TGCGCCAGCAGCCAAGAAATCAACAGGGTAGGCAATCAGCCCCAGCATTTT.